Given below is one T cell receptor (beta chain) in context. Its antigen has not been determined. Per-base qualities were not stored, and no clone one base away is much larger. Library generation was performed with the immunoSEQ multiplex PCR assay. TCRdb mirrors the immuneACCESS table, restricted to in-frame sequences. Some clones are absent from its copies; in checked studies, under half trace to an unresolved V gene, and the reason for the others is unknown. The table for this sample lists some 140,000 clones; about 94% of them were counted only once. Clones ranked in the top ten supply 5% to 6.5% of the sample. This sample was included in a study of control samples from healthy donors and cancer patients (dated by TCRdb to about 2020). The material sequenced was blood. The sequence derives from a man between 40 and 49 years old in good health.

The DNA is TGTGCCACCCAAGAGGGGCTAAGGACTGAAGCTTTCTTT. Its protein reads: CATQEGLRTEAFF. The chain is made from TRBV24-1 and TRBJ1-1; 5 matching bases give a weak D call of TRBD1. CDR1 KGHDR and CDR2 SFDVKD are derived from the germline V gene. Between the V and J ends, shortened by 9 bases and 5 bases respectively, the junction contains 15 bases. From its cysteine to its phenylalanine, the CDR3 spans 13 amino acids. Only the CDR3 portion is preserved as DNA: 39 bases, with reading frame beginning at the first base.